The 8 T cell receptor beta chains below were found in one sample sequenced in a study of T cell changes during pregnancy in multiple sclerosis. TCRdb's table, derived via immunoSEQ multiplex PCR, lists solely in-frame clones and lacks some. The sample has tens of thousands of clones; about 91% are singletons. The input for sequencing was CD8+ T cells from peripheral blood mononuclear cells, taken after pregnancy. Receptors originate from a female donor with multiple sclerosis, enrolled in a pregnancy study.

The chain has TRBV28 and TRBJ1-5; TRBD1 is a possible D gene (5 bases). This CDR3 region has 15 residues. Trimming pared 5 bases from V and 9 bases from J, leaving 20 bases between. Germline values: CDR1 MDHEN, CDR2 SYDVKM. In DNA, the CDR3 is TGTGCCAGCAGTGGGAAGACAGTGAGTCGAGGGCCCCAGCATTTT. Protein sequence: CASSGKTVSRGPQHF.

This clone was seen a single time. The V call is TRBV21-1, the J call TRBJ2-7; the tabulated D call, TRBD1, remains unverified against the DNA. TRBV21-1 is tagged as a pseudogene. The CDR3 runs to 15 residues. The CDR3 DNA reads TGTGCCAGCAGCCGGGACAGGAGTAAGTCGACCGAGCAGTACTTC. This codes for CASSRDRSKSTEQYF.

This rearrangement joins TRBV10-2 to TRBJ2-5; 8 bases agree with TRBD1. This CDR3 contains 14 residues. Germline-derived CDR1 and CDR2 are WSHSY and SAAADI. V shed 5 bases, J shed 4 bases, and the junction held 6 bases outside the gene matches. The DNA of the CDR3 is TGCGCCAGCAGTCCGACAGGGGCGGGAGAGACCCAGTACTTC. Translating it yields CASSPTGAGETQYF.

The rearrangement joins TRBV5-1 to TRBJ2-7; 9 positions agree with TRBD1. With V trimmed by 0 bases and J by 5 bases, 6 bases remained unmatched. There are 15 residues in the CDR3. Germline CDR1 SGHRS, CDR2 YFSETQ. The DNA of the CDR3 is TGCGCCAGCAGCTTGGGAGGGGACAGGGACAACGAGCAGTACTTC. Protein: CASSLGGDRDNEQYF.

The rearrangement uses TRBV7-8 and TRBJ1-1; TRBD1 aligns across 8 bases. After removal of 0 bases from V and 1 base from J, the junction contained 1 base not matched to a gene. CDR3 length equals 15 residues. Germline-derived CDR1 and CDR2 are SGHVS and FQNEAQ. In nucleotides, the CDR3 is TGTGCCAGCAGCTTAGCACAGGGGGAGAACACTGAAGCTTTCTTT. This encodes CASSLAQGENTEAFF.

This clone showed up just a few times. This chain links TRBV28 with TRBJ2-7; 9 bases align to TRBD1. With 5 bases clipped from V and 1 base from J, the junction kept 6 bases outside the gene matches. The CDR3 extends over 15 amino acids. The V gene's germline CDR1 is MDHEN and CDR2 SYDVKM. CDR3 amino acids: CASSPYGTGSYEQYF. CDR3 nucleotide sequence: TGTGCCAGCAGTCCGTACGGGACAGGGTCCTACGAGCAGTACTTC.

This clone occurred a few times. This sequence joins TRBV30 and TRBJ2-7; D is perhaps TRBD2 (6 bases). The V and J ends lost 5 bases and 2 bases respectively, with 16 bases between them. This CDR3 comprises 14 residues. Germline loops: CDR1 GTSNPN, CDR2 SVGIG (reference sequence). The CDR3 DNA is TGTGCCTGGGTCTCCCCGGAGGGAACCTACGAGCAGTACTTC. It specifies CAWVSPEGTYEQYF.

Here the CDR3 reads CASTRWREMDNEQFF. In DNA, the CDR3 is TGTGCCAGCACTCGCTGGCGGGAGATGGACAATGAGCAGTTCTTC. The chain has TRBV6-5 and TRBJ2-1; 7 nucleotides match TRBD2. Germline assignment: CDR1 MNHEY and CDR2 SVGAGI. V shed 7 bases, J shed 5 bases, and the junction held 11 bases outside the gene matches. The CDR3 runs to 15 residues.